The 29 T cell receptor beta chains given below trace back to one sample, sequenced in a study of T-cell reconstitution after alpha-beta-depleted transplantation in children (dated by TCRdb to the mid-2010s). Taken with the paper, the label for treatment or condition translates to: allogeneic hematopoietic cell transplantation with graft depleted of TCRalphabeta T cells and CD19 B cells. Library creation used PCR. Sequencing relied on an Illumina HiSeq 2500. To normalize quantification of the TCRbeta repertoire, the TCR libraries were built with molecular barcoding that relied on unique molecular identifiers. In TCRdb, the public reads were trimmed at Q25 with fastp and aligned with MiXCR, with productive beta chains retained. Each entry is one CDR3 protein sequence, shown with its most common DNA and genes. This sample holds hundreds of thousands of distinct CDR3 sequences; around 16% were observed only once. About 41% of the sample comes from the top ten.

The material sequenced was PBMCs, mostly from graft donor cells, taken 360 days after TCRalphabeta/CD19-depleted stem cell transplant. The receptors come from a male patient aged 2 to 9 who had a stem cell transplant for acute lymphoblastic leukemia, so the T cells may come from the graft donor.

This clonotype was observed a few times. The chain recombines TRBV4-3 with TRBJ2-7; the D call may be TRBD1 or TRBD2 (5 bases each). Germline V lookup: CDR1 LGHNA, CDR2 YSLEER. V was trimmed by 1 base and J by 5 bases, leaving 15 bases between them. This CDR3 comprises 15 residues. CDR3 residues: CASSQVVGTEDEQYF. The CDR3, as DNA: TGCGCCAGCAGCCAAGTTGTCGGGACGGAGGACGAGCAGTACTTC.

The genes are TRBV6-5 and TRBJ2-1; no clear D gene. V lost 4 bases and J lost 9, with 19 bases in between. CDR3 length: 15 residues. Germline V gives CDR1 MNHEY, CDR2 SVGAGI. CDR3 DNA: TGTGCCAGCAGTTTCGGGCGAGAGACGTTTAGTGAGCAGTTCTTC. Protein product: CASSFGRETFSEQFF.

This clonotype was counted only a few times. The chain carries TRBV4-1 and TRBJ2-3, with unresolved D. This CDR3 spans 14 amino acids. Germline V gene lookup returns CDR1 MGHRA and CDR2 YSYEKL. V lost 1 base and J 7 bases, leaving 12 bases between the germline ends. CDR3 sequence reads: CASSQVGAANTQYF. CDR3 bases: TGCGCCAGCAGCCAAGTGGGCGCGGCAAATACGCAGTATTTT.

The chain links TRBV27 to TRBJ2-5, with a possible D match to TRBD2 (6 bases). With 11 bases removed from V and 4 bases from J, the gap between germline ends came to 17 bases. Per the germline V gene, CDR1 is MNHEY and CDR2 is SMNVEV (reference sequence). There are 13 residues in the CDR3. CDR3 bases: TGTGCCGCCATTTATCCAGCGGGAGAGACCCAGTACTTC. This translates into CAAIYPAGETQYF.

The V and J genes are TRBV7-9 and TRBJ1-5; D uncertain. CDR3 length: 15 amino acids. Germline CDR1 reads SEHNR; CDR2 reads FQNEAQ (reference sequence). The V gene lost 1 base and the J gene lost 7 bases, with 14 bases spanning the gap. CDR3 residues: CASSLDGRLGQPQHF. The CDR3 coding sequence is TGTGCCAGCAGCTTAGACGGGAGACTCGGGCAGCCCCAGCATTTT. The whole variable domain, remainder taken from reference TRBV7-9 and TRBJ1-5, is DTGVSQNPRHKITKRGQNVTFRCDPISEHNRLYWYRQTLGQGPEFLTYFQNEAQLEKSRLLSDRFSAERPKGSFSTLEIQRTEQGDSAMYLCASSLDGRLGQPQHFGDGTRLSIL.

The chain has TRBV11-1 and TRBJ2-5; 8 bases fit TRBD1. V gave up 5 bases and J gave up 4 bases; unmatched junction bases: 6. The CDR3 has 14 residues. From germline, CDR1 is SGHAT and CDR2 FQDESV (reference sequence). The CDR3 nucleotides read TGTGCCAGCAGCCCCCGACAGGGGCCAGAGACCCAGTACTTC. Translation: CASSPRQGPETQYF.

The chain employs TRBV30 and TRBJ2-1; D perhaps matches TRBD2 (5 bases). The germline CDR1 and CDR2 sequences are GTSNPN and SVGIG (reference sequence). This CDR3 comprises 17 residues. Trimming left V 2 bases short and J 6 bases short, with 23 bases between. CDR3 amino acids: CAWSPNLLVALLNEQFF. The CDR3, as DNA: TGTGCCTGGAGTCCGAACCTACTAGTCGCACTACTCAATGAGCAGTTCTTC. Drawing the rest from reference TRBV30 and TRBJ2-1, the complete variable domain is SQTIHQWPATLVQPVGSPLSLECTVEGTSNPNLYWYRQAAGRGLQLLFYSVGIGQISSEVPQNLSASRPQDRQFILSSKKLLLSDSGFYLCAWSPNLLVALLNEQFFGPGTRLTVL.

The chain uses TRBV28 and TRBJ1-2, with D perhaps TRBD1 (5 bases). Germline V lookup: CDR1 MDHEN, CDR2 SYDVKM. The CDR3 consists of 14 residues. V lost 4 bases and J 2 bases, leaving 11 bases between the germline ends. The CDR3 here is CASSSDTGNYGYTF. CDR3 in DNA: TGTGCCAGCAGTTCGGACACAGGCAACTATGGCTACACCTTC.

This clonotype was observed at least ten times. The chain is built from TRBV20-1 and TRBJ2-1, with 7 bases identical to TRBD2. V gave up 6 bases and J gave up 7 bases; unmatched junction bases: 12. Germline CDR1 is DFQATT and CDR2 is SNEGSKA (reference sequence). The CDR3 totals 14 residues. The CDR3 coding sequence is TGCAGTGCCCTCAGGCGGGAGATATTAAATGAGCAGTTCTTC. The encoded protein is CSALRREILNEQFF.

This clonotype was seen ten or more times. The chain couples TRBV5-1 to TRBJ2-7; D is unclear. V lost 5 bases, J lost 6 bases, and 12 bases lay in between. CDR1 and CDR2 from the germline V gene are SGHRS and YFSETQ. The CDR3 length is 12 residues. CDR3 in amino acids: CASSPGKGEQYF. DNA of the CDR3: TGCGCCAGCAGTCCCGGCAAAGGCGAGCAGTACTTC. Based on the CDR3 plus reference TRBV5-1 and TRBJ2-7, the full variable domain is KAGVTQTPRYLIKTRGQQVTLSCSPISGHRSVSWYQQTPGQGLQFLFEYFSETQRNKGNFPGRFSGRQFSNSRSEMNVSTLELGDSALYLCASSPGKGEQYFGPGTRLTVT.

The rearrangement joins TRBV24-1 to TRBJ2-2, with TRBD1 matching over 8 bases. The CDR3 is 16 amino acids. Germline V gene lookup returns CDR1 KGHDR and CDR2 SFDVKD. The junction had 8 bases not matched to a gene; V was cut back by 2 bases and J by 7 bases. CDR3 DNA: TGTGCCACCAGTGATTCGGACAGGGCGGGCATCGGGGAGCTGTTTTTT. This gives the protein CATSDSDRAGIGELFF.

This chain joins TRBV10-3 and TRBJ2-1, with D perhaps TRBD1 or TRBD2 (5 bases each). The CDR3 extends over 11 amino acids. V was trimmed by 8 bases and J by 8 bases, leaving 10 bases between them. The germline gives CDR1 ENHRY, CDR2 SYGVKD. As DNA, the CDR3 is TGTGCCATCGCCGGGACCCATGAGCAGTTCTTC. It is translated as CAIAGTHEQFF.

In this sample, this clonotype turned up many times. CDR3: CASSVTTAYEQYF. DNA for the CDR3: TGCGCCAGCAGCGTGACTACCGCCTACGAGCAGTACTTC. J is TRBJ2-7 and V is TRBV5-1, with D possibly TRBD2 on 5 matching bases. CDR1 SGHRS and CDR2 YFSETQ come from the germline V gene. This CDR3 spans 13 amino acids. With 4 bases removed from V and 2 bases from J, the gap between germline ends came to 10 bases.

The chain joins TRBV5-1 to TRBJ2-5, with 7 bases identical to TRBD1. Looked up from germline, CDR1 is SGHRS and CDR2 is YFSETQ. After removal of 0 bases from V and 5 bases from J, the junction contained 7 bases not matched to a gene. The CDR3 sequence is 15 residues long. Here the CDR3 DNA reads TGCGCCAGCAGCTTGGTAGGGGGCGCGGTGGAGACCCAGTACTTC. This gives the protein CASSLVGGAVETQYF.

V usage is TRBV10-3 and J usage is TRBJ2-1; TRBD1 matches 7 bases. Germline V gives CDR1 ENHRY, CDR2 SYGVKD. After removal of 6 bases from V and 5 bases from J, the junction contained 7 bases not matched to a gene. The CDR3 is made up of 14 amino acids. The CDR3 region is CAIRSQGDHNEQFF. The CDR3 DNA sequence: TGTGCCATCAGGAGCCAGGGGGACCACAATGAGCAGTTCTTC.

This clonotype showed up just a few times. The chain carries TRBV7-9 and TRBJ2-1; 11 nucleotides agree with TRBD2. Germline V gives CDR1 SEHNR, CDR2 FQNEAQ (reference sequence). V gave up 5 bases and J gave up 2 bases; unmatched junction bases: 5. The CDR3 is 16 amino acids. The CDR3 here is CASSTSGSTTYNEQFF. CDR3 sequence (DNA): TGTGCCAGCAGCACTAGCGGGAGCACCACCTACAATGAGCAGTTCTTC.

V usage is TRBV5-1 and J usage is TRBJ1-1; no clear D. The CDR3 has 15 amino acids. V lost 3 bases and J 0 bases, leaving 12 bases between the germline ends. Germline lookup yields CDR1 SGHRS and CDR2 YFSETQ. The CDR3 sequence: CASSWALGLNTEAFF. In DNA, the CDR3 is TGCGCCAGCAGCTGGGCCTTAGGGCTGAACACTGAAGCTTTCTTT.

This clonotype occurred a few times. The rearrangement links TRBV12-3 or TRBV12-4 to TRBJ2-7; either TRBD1 or TRBD2 may fit D (5 bases each). V lost 5 bases to trimming and J lost 1 base, with 9 bases between them. The CDR3 runs 13 residues. CDR3 sequence reads: CASSRDGSYEQYF. Written as DNA, the CDR3 is TGTGCCAGCAGTAGGGACGGTTCCTACGAGCAGTACTTC.

Judged by abundance, this clonotype is medium-sized. The chain couples TRBV13 to TRBJ2-6; 9 positions agree with TRBD1. Per germline, CDR1 PRHDT and CDR2 FYEKMQ (reference sequence). The CDR3 loop spans 17 amino acids. V lost 3 bases, J lost 0 bases, and 3 bases stayed unmatched. CDR3 DNA: TGTGCCAGCAGCTTGGGGACAGGGAACTCTGGGGCCAACGTCCTGACTTTC. Residues: CASSLGTGNSGANVLTF. The complete variable domain, with remaining parts taken from reference TRBV13 and TRBJ2-6, reads AAGVIQSPRHLIKEKRETATLKCYPIPRHDTVYWYQQGPGQDPQFLISFYEKMQSDKGSIPDRFSAQQFSDYHSELNMSSLELGDSALYFCASSLGTGNSGANVLTFGAGSRLTVL.

The CDR3 here is CASSLTGVSNEQYF. The CDR3 DNA reads TGTGCCAGCAGCTTAACGGGAGTATCCAACGAGCAGTACTTC. The rearrangement uses TRBV11-2 and TRBJ2-7, with D tentatively TRBD2 (6 bases). The CDR3 loop spans 14 amino acids. Germline CDR1 and CDR2: SGHAT and FQNNGV. V was clipped by 2 bases and J by 5 bases, with 13 bases between them.

This clonotype was recorded a few times. V and J are TRBV4-3 and TRBJ2-7, with 9 bases identical to TRBD1. The J segment lost 7 bases and the V segment lost 2 bases, leaving 9 bases of the junction unmatched. Germline CDR1 LGHNA, CDR2 YSLEER. The CDR3 has 15 residues. The CDR3 DNA sequence: TGCGCCAGCAGCCAAACCGGGACAGGGTTTGATGAGCAGTACTTC. Its protein is CASSQTGTGFDEQYF.

The rearrangement links TRBV5-1 to TRBJ2-5, with 14 bases identical to TRBD2. The V gene's germline CDR1 is SGHRS and CDR2 YFSETQ. CDR3 length: 15 amino acids. The ends lost 4 bases at V and 4 bases at J; junction bases unmatched: 3. The DNA for the CDR3 is TGCGCCAGCAGCGGGACTAGCGGGAGTGGAGAGACCCAGTACTTC. This sequence encodes CASSGTSGSGETQYF.

The chain recombines TRBV28 with TRBJ1-4; weak D call: TRBD1 (6 bases). The CDR3 covers 14 residues. Germline V gives CDR1 MDHEN, CDR2 SYDVKM. V was pared by 4 bases and J by 8 bases, with 14 bases between. This CDR3 is CASSSRGFREKLFF. CDR3 in DNA: TGTGCCAGCAGTTCCAGGGGATTTCGCGAAAAACTGTTTTTT.

Only a few counts were recorded for this clonotype. The V call is TRBV29-1, the J call TRBJ1-2, with D possibly matching TRBD1 (6 bases). Germline CDR1 SQVTM, CDR2 ANQGSEA. This CDR3 region has 14 residues. V dropped 4 bases and J dropped 7 bases, with 19 bases sitting between them. The CDR3 loop is CSVGGVGGRGGYTF. CDR3 in DNA: TGCAGCGTTGGAGGCGTGGGGGGGCGCGGTGGCTACACCTTC.

This clonotype came up a few times. The J gene is TRBJ2-7, the V gene TRBV11-2; the D is unclear. V was cut by 1 base and J by 1 base, with 8 bases left in between. The CDR3 totals 14 residues. Germline CDR1 is SGHAT and CDR2 is FQNNGV. For the CDR3, the DNA is TGTGCCAGCAGCTTAGTGCTGGTGTCCTACGAGCAGTACTTC. Its translation is CASSLVLVSYEQYF. Supplemented by reference TRBV11-2 and TRBJ2-7, the full variable domain reads EAGVAQSPRYKIIEKRQSVAFWCNPISGHATLYWYQQILGQGPKLLIQFQNNGVVDDSQLPKDRFSAERLKGVDSTLKIQPAKLEDSAVYLCASSLVLVSYEQYFGPGTRLTVT.

A few counts support this clonotype. The rearrangement joins TRBV7-3 to TRBJ2-3; a weak D match, TRBD2 (6 bases). The CDR3 is 18 amino acids. Germline CDR1 SGHTA, CDR2 FQGTGA. V dropped 1 base and J dropped 5 bases, with 22 bases sitting between them. The CDR3 sequence is CASSLKAKLATSEDTQYF. The CDR3, as DNA: TGTGCCAGCAGCTTAAAGGCCAAACTAGCAACATCGGAAGATACGCAGTATTTT.

J is TRBJ2-2 and V is TRBV6-5, with 9 bases aligning to TRBD1. The CDR3 extends over 15 amino acids. Germline CDR1 reads MNHEY; CDR2 reads SVGAGI. With V trimmed by 2 bases and J by 4 bases, 2 bases remained unmatched. CDR3 DNA: TGTGCCAGCAGTTACGGGACAGGGCCCACCGGGGAGCTGTTTTTT. As protein: CASSYGTGPTGELFF.

The gene calls are TRBV27 and TRBJ2-5; D might be TRBD1 (7 bases). Germline V CDR1 and CDR2: MNHEY, SMNVEV (reference sequence). The CDR3 is made up of 16 amino acids. Trimming removed 5 bases at V and 5 bases at J, with 21 bases between. In nucleotides, the CDR3 is TGTGCCAGCAGTCCGCTTTTGGGCAGGGGGGCCGAGACCCAGTACTTC. It encodes CASSPLLGRGAETQYF.

The chain is built from TRBV15 and TRBJ1-1; D gene uncertain. CDR3 length equals 15 residues. Trimming stripped 5 bases from V and 0 bases from J, with 13 bases between. Germline V CDR1 and CDR2: LNHNV, YYDKDF (reference sequence). In nucleotides, the CDR3 is TGTGCCACCAGCTCGGGTCCTTTCATGAACACTGAAGCTTTCTTT. It yields the protein CATSSGPFMNTEAFF.